Each of the 3 T cell receptor beta chains below was sequenced from the same sample in a study of blood T cell repertoires in COVID-19. Some clones are missing from TCRdb's copy, which holds only in-frame ones; the method was immunoSEQ multiplex PCR. This table holds around 40,000 clones, about 92% found once. The sample taken for sequencing was peripheral blood. These receptors were collected from a human donor in a cohort sampled during active COVID-19.

V usage is TRBV6-2 or TRBV6-3 and J usage is TRBJ2-3; possibly TRBD2 for D (6 bases). The V end was cut by 5 bases, the J end by 4 bases, with 19 bases between. CDR1 is MNHEY and CDR2 is SVGEGT in the germline V gene. The CDR3 sequence is 16 residues long. CDR3 sequence: CASSPPSGGVADTQYF. The CDR3 DNA reads as TGTGCCAGCAGTCCACCGAGCGGAGGGGTTGCAGATACGCAGTATTTT.

The CDR3, as DNA: TGTGCCAGCAGCGCCCGGCGAAGACAGGGGTATGGCTACACCTTC. This translates into CASSARRRQGYGYTF. The genes are TRBV7-9 and TRBJ1-2; 8 bases agree with TRBD1. CDR1 is SEHNR, CDR2 FQNEAQ, per germline (reference sequence). The V segment lost 5 bases and the J segment 5 bases; nucleotides outside the gene matches: 10. CDR3 length equals 15 residues.

This chain joins TRBV27 and TRBJ2-2; D is uncertain. The ends were cut back, 2 bases at V and 0 bases at J, with 16 bases in the middle. Per germline, CDR1 MNHEY and CDR2 SMNVEV (reference sequence). CDR3 length: 18 residues. CDR3 nucleotide sequence: TGTGCCAGCAGTTTAGTGAGTAGCTTTCTTTCGAACACCGGGGAGCTGTTTTTT. It specifies CASSLVSSFLSNTGELFF.